What follows are 24 T cell receptor beta chains derived from one specimen sequenced in a study of blood T cell repertoires in COVID-19. Clones were read by immunoSEQ multiplex PCR, and TCRdb kept only the in-frame ones, dropping some. The sample consists of about 420,000 clones, around 90% of them appearing once. Source material: peripheral blood. All receptors come from a man younger than 35 with COVID-19, enrolled during active disease.

The chain joins TRBV19 to TRBJ1-5, with 8 bases fitting TRBD1. Trimming at V came to 5 bases and at J to 6 bases, leaving 12 bases not matched to a gene. In germline, CDR1 is LNHDA, CDR2 SQIVND (reference sequence). There are 16 residues in the CDR3. CDR3 DNA sequence: TGTGCCAGTAGTCCTCAGGACAGGGTGTTATCTCAGCCCCAGCATTTT. Its protein product is CASSPQDRVLSQPQHF.

The V and J genes are TRBV19 and TRBJ2-2; 11 bases are a match to TRBD2. Germline V gene lookup returns CDR1 LNHDA and CDR2 SQIVND (reference sequence). V was clipped by 5 bases and J by 4 bases; unmatched bases: 9. The CDR3 is 17 amino acids. In nucleotides, the CDR3 is TGTGCCAGTAGTCCAACCCTGACTAGCGGGATCACCGGGGAGCTGTTTTTT. This gives the protein CASSPTLTSGITGELFF.

This clone was detected only once. This rearrangement joins TRBV5-4 to TRBJ1-1, with TRBD1 matching 7 bases. Germline lookup yields CDR1 SGHNT and CDR2 YYREEE (reference sequence). The CDR3 spans 17 residues. V gave up 4 bases and J gave up 2 bases; unmatched junction bases: 14. The CDR3 loop is CASSRMTGPVFNTEAFF. CDR3 DNA: TGTGCCAGCAGCCGGATGACAGGGCCGGTTTTTAACACTGAAGCTTTCTTT. Using reference TRBV5-4 and TRBJ1-1 for the parts outside the CDR3, the full variable domain is ETGVTQSPTHLIKTRGQQVTLRCSSQSGHNTVSWYQQALGQGPQFIFQYYREEENGRGNFPPRFSGLQFPNYSSELNVNALELDDSALYLCASSRMTGPVFNTEAFFGQGTRLTVV.

The chain carries TRBV19 and TRBJ2-5; 14 bases are shared with TRBD2. Germline V lookup: CDR1 LNHDA, CDR2 SQIVND (reference sequence). With V trimmed by 4 bases and J by 4 bases, 2 bases remained unmatched. The CDR3 extends over 15 amino acids. The CDR3 DNA follows: TGTGCCAGTAGTAAGACTAGCGGGGGGGTAGAGACCCAGTACTTC. It yields the protein CASSKTSGGVETQYF.

The gene calls are TRBV5-1 and TRBJ1-2; maybe TRBD1 (6 bases). Germline V CDR1 and CDR2: SGHRS, YFSETQ. This CDR3 has 14 amino acids. V dropped 5 bases and J dropped 0 bases, with 11 bases sitting between them. This CDR3 reads CASSPTGPNYGYTF. The DNA for the CDR3 is TGCGCCAGCAGTCCGACAGGCCCTAACTATGGCTACACCTTC.

The V and J genes are TRBV7-9 and TRBJ2-5, with D maybe TRBD1 (5 bases). Trimming pared 2 bases from V and 4 bases from J, leaving 11 bases between. The CDR3 contains 14 residues. Looked up from germline, CDR1 is SEHNR and CDR2 is FQNEAQ (reference sequence). CDR3 sequence reads: CASSLSWQGETQYF. The CDR3 nucleotides read TGTGCCAGCAGCTTAAGTTGGCAGGGAGAGACCCAGTACTTC.

The V gene is TRBV4-1, the J gene TRBJ1-2, with 7 bases identical to TRBD1. This CDR3 comprises 15 residues. The J segment lost 4 bases and the V segment lost 1 base, leaving 6 bases of the junction unmatched. Germline V gene data show CDR1 as MGHRA and CDR2 as YSYEKL. CDR3 sequence (DNA): TGCGCCAGCAGCCAAGCCTCGGGACAGAGCTATGGCTACACCTTC. Amino acids: CASSQASGQSYGYTF.

This clone was seen just once. The J gene is TRBJ1-1, the V gene TRBV3-1 (or the pseudogene TRBV3-2); D is possibly TRBD1 (5 bases). Per germline, CDR1 LGHDT and CDR2 YNNKEL (reference sequence). V lost 3 bases and J 7 bases, leaving 6 bases between the germline ends. This CDR3 spans 11 amino acids. Written as DNA, the CDR3 is TGTGCCAGCAGCCAGGGGGGTGAAGCTTTCTTT. Protein: CASSQGGEAFF.

The chain is built from TRBV7-6 and TRBJ1-2, with 8 bases lining up with TRBD1. Per germline, CDR1 SGHVS and CDR2 FNYEAQ. V shed 5 bases, J shed 0 bases, and the junction held 17 bases outside the gene matches. The CDR3 spans 19 residues. This CDR3 reads CASSHGGVNRTGPNYGYTF. The CDR3 DNA sequence: TGTGCCAGCAGCCACGGGGGTGTGAACAGGACAGGGCCTAACTATGGCTACACCTTC.

This clone is a singleton in its sample. The chain has TRBV7-9 and TRBJ2-5; tentatively, D is TRBD2 (6 bases). This CDR3 is 16 amino acids long. CDR1 and CDR2 (germline): SEHNR, FQNEAQ (reference sequence). Trimming took 0 bases from V and 4 from J, leaving 15 bases between them. The CDR3 reads CASSLAGGPPGETQYF. CDR3 nucleotide sequence: TGTGCCAGCAGCTTAGCGGGGGGACCCCCGGGAGAGACCCAGTACTTC.

J is TRBJ2-1 and V is TRBV27, with 14 bases identical to TRBD2. Germline V gives CDR1 MNHEY, CDR2 SMNVEV (reference sequence). The CDR3 covers 15 residues. J was trimmed by 9 bases and V by 5 bases; bases with no gene match: 6. This chain's CDR3 is CASSIGTSGGSEQFF. The CDR3 nucleotides read TGTGCCAGCAGTATCGGGACTAGCGGGGGTTCTGAGCAGTTCTTC.

J is TRBJ1-5 and V is TRBV10-1; D may be TRBD1 (5 bases). Trimming pared 3 bases from V and 7 bases from J, leaving 19 bases between. Germline V CDR1 and CDR2: WNHNN, SYGVQD (reference sequence). CDR3 length equals 16 residues. The CDR3 DNA follows: TGCGCCAGCAGTGACCCGTCCGAGCAGGGTAGCCAGCCCCAGCATTTT. The encoded protein is CASSDPSEQGSQPQHF.

The chain has TRBV27 and TRBJ2-5, with 11 bases identical to TRBD2. J was trimmed by 4 bases and V by 8 bases; bases with no gene match: 9. Germline V gives CDR1 MNHEY, CDR2 SMNVEV (reference sequence). The CDR3 totals 15 residues. Here the CDR3 reads CASGPGTSGRETQYF. The CDR3 nucleotides are TGTGCCAGCGGTCCAGGGACTAGCGGCAGAGAGACCCAGTACTTC.

CDR3 protein: CASSLGRGAYNSPLHF. The CDR3 nucleotides read TGTGCCAGCAGCTTAGGTAGGGGTGCCTATAATTCACCCCTCCACTTT. This chain joins TRBV7-9 and TRBJ1-6; possible D gene TRBD1, 5 bases. V was trimmed by 1 base and J by 2 bases, leaving 9 bases between them. The CDR3 extends over 16 amino acids. Germline V CDR1 and CDR2: SEHNR, FQNEAQ (reference sequence).

The rearrangement links TRBV6-5 to TRBJ2-7; D is unresolved. Germline V gene sequence: CDR1 MNHEY, CDR2 SVGAGI. The CDR3 contains 15 residues. Trimming removed 3 bases at V and 0 bases at J, with 12 bases between. In DNA form, the CDR3 reads TGTGCCAGCAGTTATGACTCAAGCAGCTCCTACGAGCAGTACTTC. Residues: CASSYDSSSSYEQYF.

The chain couples TRBV5-6 to TRBJ1-3; 10 nucleotides line up with TRBD1. The junction had 7 bases not matched to a gene; V was cut back by 4 bases and J by 3 bases. CDR1 SGHDT and CDR2 YYEEEE come from the germline V gene. The CDR3 loop spans 16 amino acids. CDR3 residues: CASSLGQGNSGNTIYF. CDR3 nucleotide sequence: TGTGCCAGCAGCCTGGGACAGGGGAATAGTGGAAACACCATATATTTT. The full variable domain, its missing parts supplied by reference TRBV5-6 and TRBJ1-3, is DAGVTQSPTHLIKTRGQQVTLRCSPKSGHDTVSWYQQALGQGPQFIFQYYEEEERQRGNFPDRFSGHQFPNYSSELNVNALLLGDSALYLCASSLGQGNSGNTIYFGEGSWLTVV.

The chain links TRBV9 to TRBJ2-2; D not certain. Trimming took 4 bases from V and 4 from J, leaving 5 bases between them. The CDR3 covers 12 residues. Germline CDR1 reads SGDLS; CDR2 reads YYNGEE. Here the CDR3 DNA reads TGTGCCAGCAGCTCGAGCACCGGGGAGCTGTTTTTT. It yields the protein CASSSSTGELFF.

This clone was detected once. The gene calls are TRBV19 and TRBJ2-7; 8 nucleotides line up with TRBD2. Germline V gene lookup returns CDR1 LNHDA and CDR2 SQIVND (reference sequence). The CDR3 is made up of 15 amino acids. V gave up 5 bases and J gave up 5 bases; unmatched junction bases: 11. The CDR3 sequence: CASSLIGGARDEQYF. In DNA, the CDR3 is TGTGCCAGTAGTTTGATCGGGGGGGCGAGAGACGAGCAGTACTTC.

This sequence joins TRBV19 and TRBJ2-1, with D uncertain. The length of the CDR3 is 11 residues. Germline-derived CDR1 and CDR2 are LNHDA and SQIVND (reference sequence). V was shortened by 0 bases and J by 15 bases, with 9 bases between the two germline ends. CDR3 DNA: TGTGCCAGTAGTATAGATCTCGGGTGGTTCTTC. Translating gives CASSIDLGWFF.

This chain uses TRBV27 with TRBJ2-7; unclear D gene. The CDR3 has 13 amino acids. Per the germline V gene, CDR1 is MNHEY and CDR2 is SMNVEV (reference sequence). V lost 2 bases and J lost 3, with 8 bases in between. In DNA form, the CDR3 reads TGTGCCAGCAGTTTAAACAACCGCTACGAGCAGTACTTC. Protein: CASSLNNRYEQYF.

The chain employs TRBV30 and TRBJ2-1; D possibly corresponds to TRBD1 (5 bases). CDR3 length equals 11 residues. Germline V gene data show CDR1 as GTSNPN and CDR2 as SVGIG (reference sequence). V lost 4 bases and J lost 5, with 6 bases in between. The CDR3 nucleotides are TGTGCCTGGACAGGGAACAATGAGCAGTTCTTC. It encodes CAWTGNNEQFF.

The V and J genes are TRBV4-1 and TRBJ2-1, with TRBD2 identical over 9 bases. CDR1 and CDR2 from the germline V gene are MGHRA and YSYEKL. V dropped 1 base and J dropped 8; count of bases not matched to a gene: 6. The CDR3 extends over 15 amino acids. The CDR3 DNA reads as TGCGCCAGCAGCCAAGCTAGCGGGGTTAGCTATGAGCAGTTCTTC. Amino acid sequence: CASSQASGVSYEQFF.

The rearrangement joins TRBV30 to TRBJ2-7; D possibly corresponds to TRBD2 (6 bases). The ends were cut back, 3 bases at V and 3 bases at J, with 9 bases in the middle. The length of the CDR3 is 12 residues. Germline CDR1 GTSNPN, CDR2 SVGIG (reference sequence). The CDR3 loop reads CAWSGRHYEQYF. The CDR3 coding sequence is TGTGCCTGGAGCGGGAGACACTACGAGCAGTACTTC.

The chain carries TRBV19 and TRBJ2-7, with 9 bases aligning to TRBD2. CDR1 and CDR2 (germline): LNHDA, SQIVND (reference sequence). The CDR3 extends over 14 amino acids. V shed 5 bases and J 2 bases; nucleotides not matched to a gene: 4. This CDR3 reads CASSPGGRAYEQYF. The CDR3 DNA follows: TGTGCCAGTAGTCCCGGCGGGAGGGCCTACGAGCAGTACTTC.